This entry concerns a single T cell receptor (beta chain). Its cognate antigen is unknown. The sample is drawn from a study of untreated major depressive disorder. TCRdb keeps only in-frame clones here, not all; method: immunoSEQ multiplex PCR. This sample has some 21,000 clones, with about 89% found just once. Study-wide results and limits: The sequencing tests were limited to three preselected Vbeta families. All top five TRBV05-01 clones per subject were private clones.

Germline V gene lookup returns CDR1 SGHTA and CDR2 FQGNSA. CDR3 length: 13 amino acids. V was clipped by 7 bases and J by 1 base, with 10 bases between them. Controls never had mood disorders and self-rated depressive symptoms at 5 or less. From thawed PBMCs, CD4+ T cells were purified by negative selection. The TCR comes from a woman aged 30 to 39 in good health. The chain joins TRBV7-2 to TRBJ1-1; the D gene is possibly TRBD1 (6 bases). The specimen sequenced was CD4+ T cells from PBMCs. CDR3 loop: CASTSDRNTEAFF. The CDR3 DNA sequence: TGTGCCAGCACCTCGGACAGGAACACTGAAGCTTTCTTT.